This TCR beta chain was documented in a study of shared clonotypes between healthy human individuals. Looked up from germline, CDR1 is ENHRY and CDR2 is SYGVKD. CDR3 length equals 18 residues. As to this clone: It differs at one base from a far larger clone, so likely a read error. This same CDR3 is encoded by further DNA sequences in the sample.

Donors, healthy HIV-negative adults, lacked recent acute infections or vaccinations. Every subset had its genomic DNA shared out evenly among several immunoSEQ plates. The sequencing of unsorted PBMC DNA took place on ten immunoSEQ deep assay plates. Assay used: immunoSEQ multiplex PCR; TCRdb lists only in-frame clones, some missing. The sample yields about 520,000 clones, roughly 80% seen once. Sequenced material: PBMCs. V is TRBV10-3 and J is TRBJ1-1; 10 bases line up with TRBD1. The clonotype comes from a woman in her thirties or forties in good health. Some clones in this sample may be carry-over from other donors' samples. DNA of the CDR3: TGTGCCATCAGTGAGGAGCCGGGACAGGGGAGGATGAACACTGAGGCTTTCTTT. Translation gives CAISEEPGQGRMNTEAFF.